These 25 T cell receptor beta chains were sequenced from one sample in a study of T cells in Graves' hyperthyroidism and ophthalmopathy. RNA transcripts served as the template for amplifying TCR beta CDR3 regions. The primer set for the first-round RT-PCR of the TCR CDR3 was HTBI. TCRdb processed the multiplex PCR reads anew with MiXCR; each CDR3 protein has one entry. The sample comprises 750,000 to 950,000 distinct CDR3 sequences, around 39% of which are singletons, and approximately 8.7% rests with the top ten. Specimen: blood. These receptors were taken from a man aged 18 to 29 with Graves' hyperthyroidism.

The rearrangement links TRBV5-4 to TRBJ2-5, with D uncertain. Germline values: CDR1 SGHNT, CDR2 YYREEE (reference sequence). This CDR3 region has 15 residues. V lost 0 bases and J lost 5, with 14 bases in between. CDR3 DNA: TGTGCCAGCAGCTTGGGTACAGCGCTGTCGGAGACCCAGTACTTC. Its translation: CASSLGTALSETQYF.

This clonotype was recorded once. The chain carries TRBV6-5 and TRBJ2-7; 7 bases map to TRBD1. Germline CDR1 reads MNHEY; CDR2 reads SVGAGI. The CDR3 consists of 15 residues. The V gene end was trimmed by 4 bases and the J gene end by 0 bases; junction bases not matched to a gene: 6. This CDR3 is CASSFGQAVSYEQYF. The DNA for the CDR3 is TGTGCCAGCAGTTTTGGACAGGCCGTCTCCTACGAGCAGTACTTC.

This clonotype was seen many times. The rearrangement joins TRBV19 to TRBJ1-5; D possibly corresponds to TRBD1 (6 bases). Germline CDR1 LNHDA, CDR2 SQIVND (reference sequence). There are 15 residues in the CDR3. Trimming pared 5 bases from V and 0 bases from J, leaving 11 bases between. The CDR3, as DNA: TGTGCCAGTAGTGTTGGGACAATTAGCAATCAGCCCCAGCATTTT. It codes for CASSVGTISNQPQHF.

This clonotype has a handful of counts. The CDR3 loop reads CASSPGVRGEQYF. The CDR3 DNA sequence: TGTGCCAGCAGCCCCGGGGTACGAGGGGAGCAGTACTTC. V is TRBV7-2 and J is TRBJ2-7; possible D gene TRBD2, 5 bases. The CDR3 contains 13 residues. In germline, CDR1 is SGHTA, CDR2 FQGNSA. The germline V and J ends were trimmed by 5 bases and 7 bases, with 15 bases remaining between them. The full variable domain, its missing parts supplied by reference TRBV7-2 and TRBJ2-7, is GAGVSQSPSNKVTEKGKDVELRCDPISGHTALYWYRQSLGQGLEFLIYFQGNSAPDKSGLPSDRFSAERTGGSVSTLTIQRTQQEDSAVYLCASSPGVRGEQYFGPGTRLTVT.

Points on this clonotype: A read error may produce the germline difference seen at one junction end. The gene calls are TRBV10-2 and TRBJ2-7; tentatively, D is TRBD2 (6 bases). In germline, CDR1 is WSHSY, CDR2 SAAADI. The CDR3 spans 14 residues. The CDR3 loop is CARHPAGDSYEQYF. As DNA, the CDR3 is TGTGCCAGGCACCCAGCGGGCGATTCCTACGAGCAGTACTTC.

The chain employs TRBV10-3 and TRBJ2-2, with 12 bases that match TRBD2. Germline lookup yields CDR1 ENHRY and CDR2 SYGVKD. This CDR3 is built from 16 residues. The trim removed 7 bases at V and 4 bases at J, leaving 7 bases unmatched. The CDR3 reads CAINPTSGRITGELFF. The CDR3 nucleotides read TGTGCCATCAACCCCACTAGCGGGAGGATCACCGGGGAGCTGTTTTTT.

Concerning this clonotype itself: This may stem from a read error, because a much larger clone lies one nucleotide away. This rearrangement joins TRBV19 to TRBJ2-7, with TRBD1 matching 7 bases. Per germline, CDR1 LNHDA and CDR2 SQIVND (reference sequence). CDR3 length: 13 residues. CDR3 bases: TGTGTCAGCAGGGACAGTATAGCCTACGAGCAGTACTTC. Residues: CVSRDSIAYEQYF.

The chain employs TRBV20-1 and TRBJ1-1; the D gene is possibly TRBD1 (5 bases). Looked up from germline, CDR1 is DFQATT and CDR2 is SNEGSKA (reference sequence). The CDR3 has 14 amino acids. Deletions cut 5 bases from V and 1 base from J, with 14 bases between. This chain's CDR3 is CSARRGARNTEAFF. CDR3 DNA: TGCAGTGCTCGGCGTGGGGCGAGGAACACTGAAGCTTTCTTT.

In its sample, this clonotype was seen many times. The genes are TRBV20-1 and TRBJ1-5; no firm D call. V was trimmed by 4 bases and J by 5 bases, leaving 12 bases between them. The germline CDR1 and CDR2 sequences are DFQATT and SNEGSKA (reference sequence). The CDR3 consists of 13 residues. This chain's CDR3 is CSAKNLIDQPQHF. DNA for the CDR3: TGCAGTGCTAAGAACCTGATTGATCAGCCCCAGCATTTT.

The sample holds many counts of this clonotype. V and J are TRBV7-3 and TRBJ1-4, with D hard to call. V lost 2 bases and J lost 8, with 12 bases in between. Per germline, CDR1 SGHTA and CDR2 FQGTGA. The CDR3 totals 14 residues. CDR3 DNA: TGTGCCAGCAGCTTACCGCGGGGAGAGGAAAAACTGTTTTTT. Amino acid sequence: CASSLPRGEEKLFF.

V usage is TRBV11-2 and J usage is TRBJ2-2; D remains ambiguous. Trimming shortened V by 4 bases and J by 10 bases, and 13 bases separated the two germline ends. The germline CDR1 and CDR2 sequences are SGHAT and FQNNGV. CDR3 length: 13 residues. The CDR3 is CASSSPIGLELFF. The CDR3 nucleotides read TGTGCCAGCAGCTCTCCCATAGGATTGGAGCTGTTTTTT.

The chain joins TRBV2 to TRBJ2-3, with D possibly being TRBD1 or TRBD2 (5 bases each). The CDR3 is 15 residues long. Trimming took off 7 bases at V and 0 bases at J, with 14 bases between the two ends. Looked up from germline, CDR1 is SNHLY and CDR2 is FYNNEI. DNA of the CDR3: TGTGCCAGCACTCAAGAGGGGACGAGCACAGATACGCAGTATTTT. This encodes CASTQEGTSTDTQYF.

This clonotype showed up just a few times. The rearrangement links TRBV19 to TRBJ2-5; D is unclear. Germline CDR1 LNHDA, CDR2 SQIVND (reference sequence). The CDR3 is made up of 15 amino acids. V lost 0 bases, J lost 5 bases, and 13 bases lay in between. The CDR3: CASSIDRRSRETQYF. CDR3 nucleotides: TGTGCCAGTAGTATAGATCGACGGAGCCGGGAGACCCAGTACTTC.

This clonotype was counted ten times or more. The chain carries TRBV7-6 and TRBJ1-2; possibly TRBD1 for D (5 bases). CDR1 and CDR2 (germline): SGHVS, FNYEAQ. This CDR3 is built from 14 residues. Trimming pared 5 bases from V and 4 bases from J, leaving 14 bases between. CDR3 DNA: TGTGCCAGCAGCCTGGGACTCCCTGGCTATGGCTACACCTTC. Translating gives CASSLGLPGYGYTF.

The CDR3: CAIRGEISGNTIYF. CDR3 DNA sequence: TGTGCCATCAGGGGAGAGATCTCTGGAAACACCATATATTTT. The chain is built from TRBV10-3 and TRBJ1-3, with D uncertain. Germline lookup yields CDR1 ENHRY and CDR2 SYGVKD. The CDR3 totals 14 residues. The V gene lost 6 bases and the J gene lost 0 bases, with 9 bases spanning the gap.

This clonotype was seen a handful of times. The chain carries TRBV2 and TRBJ2-5; 13 nucleotides agree with TRBD2. Germline CDR1 SNHLY, CDR2 FYNNEI. This CDR3 is 19 amino acids long. After removal of 6 bases from V and 2 bases from J, the junction contained 15 bases not matched to a gene. CDR3 in amino acids: CASSSSGLAGAKRQETQYF. CDR3 sequence (DNA): TGTGCCAGCAGCTCCTCCGGACTAGCGGGGGCGAAACGTCAAGAGACCCAGTACTTC.

The chain links TRBV30 to TRBJ2-6; possible D gene TRBD2, 5 bases. The length of the CDR3 is 15 residues. Germline loops: CDR1 GTSNPN, CDR2 SVGIG (reference sequence). The CDR3 sequence: CAFDDGDSGANVLTF. The CDR3 DNA is TGTGCATTCGACGACGGGGACTCTGGGGCCAACGTCCTGACTTTC.

The chain uses TRBV2 and TRBJ2-2, with 9 bases matching TRBD2. J was trimmed by 3 bases and V by 8 bases; bases with no gene match: 10. CDR1 and CDR2 from the germline V gene are SNHLY and FYNNEI. The CDR3 sequence is 16 residues long. The CDR3 DNA reads TGTGCCAGCTCACGGGCGCTAGCGGGACACACCGGGGAGCTGTTTTTT. This gives the protein CASSRALAGHTGELFF.

This clonotype was observed at least ten times. This rearrangement joins TRBV19 to TRBJ1-3; 7 bases fit TRBD1. Per the germline V gene, CDR1 is LNHDA and CDR2 is SQIVND (reference sequence). Germline trimming cut 6 bases from V and 3 bases from J; bases unmatched to any gene: 8. The CDR3 length is 15 residues. DNA for the CDR3: TGTGCCAGTAGCTCGCTTCGGACAGGTGGAAACACCATATATTTT. It codes for CASSSLRTGGNTIYF.

This chain uses TRBV28 with TRBJ1-5, with D hard to call. The CDR3 spans 13 residues. Trimming pared 7 bases from V and 2 bases from J, leaving 9 bases between. Germline V gene sequence: CDR1 MDHEN, CDR2 SYDVKM. This CDR3 is CASIGQGNQPQHF. Written as DNA, the CDR3 is TGTGCCAGCATTGGGCAGGGCAATCAGCCCCAGCATTTT.

In the case of this clonotype: Being one base from a much bigger clone, this may be a read error. The V gene is TRBV29-1, the J gene TRBJ2-5; 7 bases are a match to TRBD1. Looked up from germline, CDR1 is SQVTM and CDR2 is ANQGSEA. CDR3 length: 12 amino acids. V lost 4 bases and J lost 5; bases outside the gene matches: 4. CDR3 nucleotides: TGCAGCGTTGTCGTCAGGGGGGAGACCCAGTACTTC. Its protein is CSVVVRGETQYF.

This clonotype has just a few counts. The chain joins TRBV11-1 to TRBJ1-1; D gene uncertain. Germline-derived CDR1 and CDR2 are SGHAT and FQDESV (reference sequence). The germline V and J ends were trimmed by 2 bases and 7 bases, with 14 bases remaining between them. There are 14 residues in the CDR3. The DNA of the CDR3 is TGTGCCAGCAGCTTAATGGAGGCGGGCGGTGAAGCTTTCTTT. Its translation: CASSLMEAGGEAFF. Filled out from reference TRBV11-1 and TRBJ1-1, the complete variable domain reads EAEVAQSPRYKITEKSQAVAFWCDPISGHATLYWYRQILGQGPELLVQFQDESVVDDSQLPKDRFSAERLKGVDSTLKIQPAELGDSAMYLCASSLMEAGGEAFFGQGTRLTVV.

This clonotype was detected ten times or more. The V gene is TRBV6-6, the J gene TRBJ2-7; D unclear. The germline V and J ends were trimmed by 6 bases and 2 bases, with 5 bases remaining between them. CDR1 MNHNY and CDR2 SVGAGI come from the germline V gene (reference sequence). CDR3 size: 11 residues. The CDR3 region has the DNA TGTGCCAGCAGCTACGCCTACGAGCAGTACTTC. This translates into CASSYAYEQYF.

The chain joins TRBV5-1 to TRBJ1-3, with D possibly TRBD1 on 5 matching bases. The V gene lost 5 bases and the J gene lost 0 bases, with 9 bases spanning the gap. Germline V CDR1 and CDR2: SGHRS, YFSETQ. This CDR3 has 14 amino acids. This CDR3 reads CASRFDSSGNTIYF. CDR3 nucleotides: TGCGCCAGCAGATTCGACAGCTCTGGAAACACCATATATTTT.

V is TRBV20-1 and J is TRBJ2-7, with no clear D. Germline CDR1 DFQATT, CDR2 SNEGSKA (reference sequence). Trimming cost V 6 bases and J 0 bases, with 15 bases left between them. CDR3 length equals 14 residues. CDR3 region: CSASARRSSYEQYF. CDR3 nucleotides: TGCAGTGCATCGGCACGCCGGAGCTCCTACGAGCAGTACTTC.